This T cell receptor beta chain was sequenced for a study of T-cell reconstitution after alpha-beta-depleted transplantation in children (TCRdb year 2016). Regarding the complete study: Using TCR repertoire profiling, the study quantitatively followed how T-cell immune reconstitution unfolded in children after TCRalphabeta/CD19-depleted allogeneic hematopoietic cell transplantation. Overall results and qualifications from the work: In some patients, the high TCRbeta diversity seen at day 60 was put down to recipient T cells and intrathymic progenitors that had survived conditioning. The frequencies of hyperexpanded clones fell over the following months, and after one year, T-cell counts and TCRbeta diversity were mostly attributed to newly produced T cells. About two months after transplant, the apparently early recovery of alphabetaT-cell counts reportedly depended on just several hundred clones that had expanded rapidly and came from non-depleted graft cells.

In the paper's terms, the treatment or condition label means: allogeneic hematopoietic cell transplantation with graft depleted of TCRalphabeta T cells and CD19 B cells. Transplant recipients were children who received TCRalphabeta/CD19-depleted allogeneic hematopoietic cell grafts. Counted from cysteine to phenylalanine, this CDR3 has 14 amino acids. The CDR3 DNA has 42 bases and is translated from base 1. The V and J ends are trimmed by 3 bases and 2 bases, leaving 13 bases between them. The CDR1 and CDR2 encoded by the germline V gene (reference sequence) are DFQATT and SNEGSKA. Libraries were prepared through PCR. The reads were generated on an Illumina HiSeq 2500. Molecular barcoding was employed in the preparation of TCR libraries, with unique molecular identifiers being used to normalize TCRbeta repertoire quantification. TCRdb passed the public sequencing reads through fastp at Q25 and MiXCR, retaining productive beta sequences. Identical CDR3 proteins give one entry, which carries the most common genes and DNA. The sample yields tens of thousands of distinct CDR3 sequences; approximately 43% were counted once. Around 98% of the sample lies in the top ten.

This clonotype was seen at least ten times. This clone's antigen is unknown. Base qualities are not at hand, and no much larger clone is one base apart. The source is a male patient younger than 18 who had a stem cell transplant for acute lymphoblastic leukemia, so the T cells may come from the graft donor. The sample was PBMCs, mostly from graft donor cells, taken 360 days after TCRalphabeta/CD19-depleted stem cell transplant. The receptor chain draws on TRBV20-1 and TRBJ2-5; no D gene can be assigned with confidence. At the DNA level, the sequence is TGCAGTGCTAGCCCCGGGTTTGCTCAAGAGACCCAGTACTTC. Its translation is CSASPGFAQETQYF.